The clone carrying this T cell receptor (beta chain) was detected only a few times. The target antigen is unknown. Sorted cells reached over 98% purity in every population. This entry is derived from a study of beta chain features in type 1 diabetes. In germline, CDR1 is DFQATT, CDR2 SNEGSKA (reference sequence). The CDR3 is 11 amino acids. Study-level results: Cells with high TCR expression could be over-represented when cDNA is sequenced.

Expressed TCRB transcripts were sequenced, since all the RNA that had been isolated was reverse transcribed. Some clones are missing from TCRdb's copy, which holds only in-frame ones; the method was immunoSEQ multiplex PCR. The sample yields hundreds of thousands of clones, about 32% seen once. Sequences were obtained from naive CD4+ T cells from blood. The rearrangement uses TRBV20-1 and TRBJ2-1; D might be TRBD2 (6 bases). This clonotype was obtained from a man between 18 and 35 years old in good health. The CDR3 coding sequence is TGCAACACTAGCCCATACAATGAGCAGTTCTTC. Translation: CNTSPYNEQFF.